The entry below describes one T cell receptor beta chain. As yet, its antigen is unknown. Original methodology: ImmunoSEQ only sent back junction sequences with no quality scores, so filtering was done differently. Sequencing was performed with immunoSEQ multiplex PCR; in TCRdb, only in-frame clones are kept and a portion is missing. That table supplies the V and J calls and clone size; D and trimming were determined from the DNA. Counted here are over 2,000,000 clones, around 93% occurring once; the ten biggest clones make up about 1.6%. This sample stems from a study of shared clonotypes between healthy human individuals. Study results and caveats: It was only blood that was sampled, and tissue repertoires likely differ. Represented diversity (both genetic and exposure-history) was limited by the small number of donors.

Terminally differentiated effector memory CD45RA+ cells were left out of the naive CD8 fraction, which was CD45RO-negative and positively selected for CCR7. Free of recent acute infections or vaccinations, the donors were healthy HIV-negative adults. Germline V lookup: CDR1 MNHEY, CDR2 SMNVEV (reference sequence). This CDR3 contains 14 residues. Trimming took 3 bases from V and 8 from J, leaving 16 bases between them. Sequencing was performed on naive CD8+ T cells from PBMCs. The chain links TRBV27 to TRBJ1-1; no clear D gene. The receptor comes from a man aged 18 to 30 in good health. Some clones in this sample may be carry-over from other donors' samples. The CDR3 protein is CASSLAFNVGEAFF. CDR3 nucleotides: TGTGCCAGCAGTTTGGCCTTTAATGTGGGAGAAGCTTTCTTT.